This paragraph covers one TCR beta chain sequence. Its antigen is unidentified. Cycle 7 day 1, cycle 4 day 1, and baseline were the timepoints at which blood was sampled. This sample stems from a study of OX40 agonist ivuxolimab in advanced cancers. Study-level points and caveats: Clones of CD4+ and CD8+ blood T cells grew by week 6 at doses of 0.1 to 3.0 mg/kg.

The protocol was immunoSEQ multiplex PCR, while the TCRdb copy is restricted to in-frame clones and leaves out a portion. The table records roughly 60,000 clones, around 83% of them present only once. With V trimmed by 7 bases and J by 7 bases, 8 bases remained unmatched. Germline CDR1 reads MNHNS; CDR2 reads SASEGT. This CDR3 region has 15 residues. V is TRBV6-1 and J is TRBJ2-1; TRBD1 matches 12 bases. The sequence was obtained from an adult with an advanced solid tumor such as melanoma, head and neck, liver or kidney cancer. The starting material was CD4+ or CD8+ T cells sorted from blood, obtained in a trial of the OX40 agonist ivuxolimab. This chain's CDR3 is CASMGQGASGNEQFF. DNA for the CDR3: TGTGCCAGCATGGGACAGGGGGCGAGTGGGAATGAGCAGTTCTTC.